A selection of T cell receptor beta chains follows, all from one sample in a study of T cell changes during pregnancy in multiple sclerosis. Assay used: immunoSEQ multiplex PCR; TCRdb lists only in-frame clones, some missing. The table lists approximately 50,000 clones, roughly 95% of them singletons. Sample: CD4+ T cells from peripheral blood mononuclear cells, taken in the third trimester of pregnancy. These receptors originate from a female donor with multiple sclerosis, enrolled in a pregnancy study. CDR3s include the opening cysteine and the closing phenylalanine or tryptophan. D genes are given only for firm matches. A clone size is listed for some rows: how often the clone was seen (once, few, many), or a class if it is expanded.

J gene	D gene	V gene	clone size	CDR3 DNA	CDR3 protein
TRBJ2-2	TRBD1	TRBV18	NA	TGTGCCAGCTCACCGGGACAGATCGGGGAGCTGTTTTTT	CASSPGQIGELFF
TRBJ2-7	NA	TRBV6-6	NA	TGTGCCAGCAGTTACTCGCGGTCCCAAGGGGACGAGCAGTACTTC	CASSYSRSQGDEQYF
TRBJ2-6	NA	TRBV7-9	NA	TGTGCCAGCAGCTACCGTGAAGCGAGCTCTGGGGCCAACGTCCTGACTTTC	CASSYREASSGANVLTF
TRBJ2-2	TRBD2	TRBV7-3	NA	TGTGCCAGCAGCTTTCTAGCGGGTGCCGCCGGGGAGCTGTTTTTT	CASSFLAGAAGELFF
TRBJ2-7	TRBD1	TRBV30	once	TGTGCCTGGTATGTACCTGGCAGGGGGACCTACGAGCAGTACTTC	CAWYVPGRGTYEQYF
TRBJ2-7	NA	TRBV5-1	once	TGCGCCAGCAGCTTGGGTTCCGGGGGTAGCTCCTACGAGCAGTACTTC	CASSLGSGGSSYEQYF
TRBJ1-1	TRBD1	TRBV18	once	TGTGCCAGCTCCCCGGGACAGACTAACACTGAAGCTTTCTTT	CASSPGQTNTEAFF
TRBJ2-7	TRBD2	TRBV11-2	once	TGTGCCAGCAGCGTGACTAGCGGGAGGGCCGTAGAGCAGTACTTC	CASSVTSGRAVEQYF
TRBJ2-3	TRBD2	TRBV5-4	NA	TGTGCCAGCAGCAAACTAGCGGGGGGGACAGATACGCAGTATTTT	CASSKLAGGTDTQYF
TRBJ2-1	NA	TRBV6-1	NA	TGTGCCAGCAGTGAAATGGGAGGTCTACTCCACAATGAGCAGTTCTTC	CASSEMGGLLHNEQFF
TRBJ2-2	NA	TRBV2	NA	TGTGCCAGCAGGGCCCAGTACACCGGGGAGCTGTTTTTT	CASRAQYTGELFF
TRBJ2-3	TRBD1	TRBV7-2	NA	TGTGCCAGCAGCTCTGGGACAGGGATGAATACGCAGTATTTT	CASSSGTGMNTQYF
TRBJ2-2	TRBD2	TRBV10-3	NA	TGTGCCATCAGTGCGGGGGGCACCGGGGAGCTGTTTTTT	CAISAGGTGELFF
TRBJ2-1	TRBD1	TRBV18	NA	TGTGCCAGCCTAACCACGGGACAGGGGGCGGATGAGCAGTTCTTC	CASLTTGQGADEQFF
TRBJ1-6	TRBD1	TRBV15	NA	TGTGCCACCAGCAGAGCGGGCGGGACAGATTATAATTCACCCCTCCACTTT	CATSRAGGTDYNSPLHF
TRBJ1-5	TRBD1	TRBV2	NA	TGTGCCAGCAGTTCGACAGGGGGTTCGCGACAGCCCCAGCATTTT	CASSSTGGSRQPQHF
TRBJ2-7	TRBD2	TRBV5-1	NA	TGCGCCAGCAGCTTGGGGCTAGCGGATTCCTACGAGCAGTACTTC	CASSLGLADSYEQYF
TRBJ2-4	TRBD1	TRBV6-5	once	TGTGCCAGCAGTCTACAGGGGGGAGGCAAAAACATTCAGTACTTC	CASSLQGGGKNIQYF
TRBJ1-4	NA	TRBV4-1	NA	TGCGCCAGCAGCCAAGGGAGGCAGGTAGCAAAACTGTTTTTT	CASSQGRQVAKLFF
TRBJ2-5	NA	TRBV7-8	NA	TGTGCCAGCAGCTTAGTGCGGGGCCGCCGATTCCAAGAGACCCAGTACTTC	CASSLVRGRRFQETQYF
TRBJ2-3	TRBD1	TRBV4-3	NA	TGCGCCAGCAGCCCCGGACAGGGGACAGATACGCAGTATTTT	CASSPGQGTDTQYF
TRBJ1-6	NA	TRBV29-1	NA	TGCAGCGTCCCTGGAGTGACAGGACCCTATAATTCACCCCTCCACTTT	CSVPGVTGPYNSPLHF
TRBJ1-1	NA	TRBV5-6	NA	TGTGCCAGCAGCAGGAAGGGAAAAGGGGCTGAAGCTTTCTTT	CASSRKGKGAEAFF
TRBJ1-4	TRBD1	TRBV5-6	NA	TGTGCCAGCAGCTTAAAGGGGGCGTATGAAAAACTGTTTTTT	CASSLKGAYEKLFF
TRBJ1-2	TRBD1	TRBV6-5	once	TGTGCCAGCAGCCGAGCCGGGACAGGTACCTATGGCTACACCTTC	CASSRAGTGTYGYTF
TRBJ1-1	NA	TRBV7-8	NA	TGTGCCAGCAGCTCGACCCCAGGGTACAGGAACACTGAAGCTTTCTTT	CASSSTPGYRNTEAFF
TRBJ2-7	NA	TRBV18	NA	TGTGCCAGCTCACCACTGCCAACAGGGTGGTTTGAGCAGTACTTC	CASSPLPTGWFEQYF
TRBJ2-5	NA	TRBV7-9	NA	TGTGCCAGCAGCTTTGCATCGGCGAGGGGGGAGACCCAGTACTTC	CASSFASARGETQYF
TRBJ2-2	NA	TRBV11-3	NA	TGTGCCAGCAGCTTCGACACCGGGGAGCTGTTTTTT	CASSFDTGELFF
TRBJ2-2	NA	TRBV5-4	once	TGTGCCAGCAGCTCACGGGACAATATTGCCAGGGAGCTGTTTTTT	CASSSRDNIARELFF
TRBJ1-2	NA	TRBV7-8	NA	TGTGCCAGCAGCTTATCAGGTGTCGGAAAGTTGGGCTACACCTTC	CASSLSGVGKLGYTF